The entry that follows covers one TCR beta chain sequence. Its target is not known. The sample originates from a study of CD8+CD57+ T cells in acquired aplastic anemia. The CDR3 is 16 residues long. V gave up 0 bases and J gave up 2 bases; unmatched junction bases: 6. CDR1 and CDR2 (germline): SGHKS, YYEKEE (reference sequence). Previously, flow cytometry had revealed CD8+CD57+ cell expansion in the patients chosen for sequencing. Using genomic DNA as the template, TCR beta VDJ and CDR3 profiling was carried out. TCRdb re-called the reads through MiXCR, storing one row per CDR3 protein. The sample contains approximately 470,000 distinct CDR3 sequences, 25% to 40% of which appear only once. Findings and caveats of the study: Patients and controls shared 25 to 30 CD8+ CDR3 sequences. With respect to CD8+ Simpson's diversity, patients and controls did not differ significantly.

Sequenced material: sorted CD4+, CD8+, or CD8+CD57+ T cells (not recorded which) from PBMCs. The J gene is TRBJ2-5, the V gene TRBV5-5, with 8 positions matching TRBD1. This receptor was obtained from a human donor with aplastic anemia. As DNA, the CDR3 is TGTGCCAGCAGCTTGGCGTCGACAGGGGCACAAGAGACCCAGTACTTC. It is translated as CASSLASTGAQETQYF.